Shown below are 25 T cell receptor beta chains from a single sample sequenced in a study of blood T cell repertoires in COVID-19. Produced via immunoSEQ multiplex PCR; TCRdb's table is partial and in-frame only. The data show roughly 190,000 clones, approximately 90% seen once. The sequenced material came from peripheral blood. These TCRs come from a man aged 55 to 69 with active or convalescent COVID-19.

V usage is TRBV19 and J usage is TRBJ1-4; 10 bases fit TRBD1. Germline V lookup: CDR1 LNHDA, CDR2 SQIVND (reference sequence). Unmatched junction bases numbered 12, after V lost 6 bases and J lost 11 bases. This CDR3 has 15 amino acids. The CDR3 bases are TGTGCCAGTAGGAGCGGGACAGGGGATGTGGAGAAACTGTTTTTT. This encodes CASRSGTGDVEKLFF.

The chain combines TRBV5-1 with TRBJ1-3; D might be TRBD1 (5 bases). Trimming cost V 4 bases and J 0 bases, with 11 bases left between them. The germline CDR1 and CDR2 sequences are SGHRS and YFSETQ. The CDR3 has 15 amino acids. In DNA, the CDR3 is TGCGCCAGCAGCCCTACAGGAAGCTCTGGAAACACCATATATTTT. Its protein product is CASSPTGSSGNTIYF. The full variable domain, rest sourced from reference TRBV5-1 and TRBJ1-3, is KAGVTQTPRYLIKTRGQQVTLSCSPISGHRSVSWYQQTPGQGLQFLFEYFSETQRNKGNFPGRFSGRQFSNSRSEMNVSTLELGDSALYLCASSPTGSSGNTIYFGEGSWLTVV.

This clone appeared a single time. The chain has TRBV9 and TRBJ2-1, with 8 bases lining up with TRBD2. The CDR3 sequence is 17 residues long. CDR1 SGDLS and CDR2 YYNGEE come from the germline V gene. Losses at the gene ends were 0 bases for V and 3 bases for J; bases not matched to a gene: 8. CDR3 DNA: TGTGCCAGCAGCGTAGGAGCGACTAGCGCCTTCTACAATGAGCAGTTCTTC. Protein product: CASSVGATSAFYNEQFF.

In its sample, this clone was seen once. The CDR3 loop reads CASSQVGTSGGAKTQYF. CDR3 in DNA: TGTGCCAGCAGCCAAGTCGGAACTAGCGGGGGGGCGAAGACCCAGTACTTC. This sequence joins TRBV3-1 (or the pseudogene TRBV3-2) and TRBJ2-5; 13 nucleotides match TRBD2. There are 17 residues in the CDR3. The V gene end was trimmed by 1 base and the J gene end by 6 bases; junction bases not matched to a gene: 8. Per germline, CDR1 LGHDT and CDR2 YNNKEL (reference sequence).

The chain recombines TRBV15 with TRBJ1-5, with TRBD1 matching over 8 bases. V shed 2 bases, J shed 9 bases, and the junction held 9 bases outside the gene matches. Germline V CDR1 and CDR2: LNHNV, YYDKDF (reference sequence). The CDR3 totals 15 residues. CDR3 in DNA: TGTGCCACCAGCAGATCTCGGACAGGGTTGGGGCCCCAGCATTTT. It is translated as CATSRSRTGLGPQHF.

The rearrangement links TRBV3-1 (or the pseudogene TRBV3-2) to TRBJ1-2; D unclear. The ends were cut back, 5 bases at V and 8 bases at J, with 15 bases in the middle. Germline-derived CDR1 and CDR2 are LGHDT and YNNKEL (reference sequence). The length of the CDR3 is 13 residues. The CDR3 bases are TGTGCCAGCAGCTTCGGTCCTGAGCGGGGCTACACCTTC. This translates into CASSFGPERGYTF.

The DNA of the CDR3 is TGTGCCAGAGTTACCGAACGGGGGAACTTCACCGGGGAGCTGTTTTTT. Amino acids: CARVTERGNFTGELFF. The chain carries TRBV6-6 and TRBJ2-2; possible D gene TRBD2, 6 bases. This CDR3 comprises 16 residues. V lost 9 bases, J lost 4 bases, and 21 bases lay in between. CDR1 and CDR2 (germline): MNHNY, SVGAGI (reference sequence).

V and J are TRBV3-1 (or the pseudogene TRBV3-2) and TRBJ1-2; the match to TRBD1 covers 7 bases. Germline V gene lookup returns CDR1 LGHDT and CDR2 YNNKEL (reference sequence). The CDR3 totals 15 residues. V lost 4 bases to trimming and J lost 2 bases; unmatched junction nucleotides: 7. The CDR3 bases are TGTGCCAGCAGCCTCGGGACAGCCCCCAACTATGGCTACACCTTC. Its translation: CASSLGTAPNYGYTF.

The CDR3 sequence is CASSRDRGDYGYTF. The CDR3 DNA reads TGTGCCAGCAGCAGGGACAGGGGCGACTATGGCTACACCTTC. This chain links TRBV7-6 with TRBJ1-2; 10 bases fit TRBD1. Germline CDR1 and CDR2: SGHVS and FNYEAQ. CDR3 length: 14 residues. Trimming at V came to 5 bases and at J to 3 bases, leaving 3 bases not matched to a gene.

This clone was seen only once. The chain has TRBV5-6 and TRBJ2-5; 13 bases are shared with TRBD2. Per germline, CDR1 SGHDT and CDR2 YYEEEE. Germline trimming cut 0 bases from V and 4 bases from J; bases unmatched to any gene: 3. The CDR3 runs 16 residues. The CDR3 sequence: CASSLGLAGGGETQYF. The CDR3 DNA reads as TGTGCCAGCAGCTTGGGACTAGCGGGGGGCGGAGAGACCCAGTACTTC. The entire variable domain, with the rest obtained from reference TRBV5-6 and TRBJ2-5, is as follows: DAGVTQSPTHLIKTRGQQVTLRCSPKSGHDTVSWYQQALGQGPQFIFQYYEEEERQRGNFPDRFSGHQFPNYSSELNVNALLLGDSALYLCASSLGLAGGGETQYFGPGTRLLVL.

CDR3: CASSESPVSEAFF. The CDR3 bases are TGCGCCAGCAGTGAGTCCCCAGTTTCGGAAGCTTTCTTT. J is TRBJ1-1 and V is TRBV10-1; D remains unclear. Germline values: CDR1 WNHNN, CDR2 SYGVQD (reference sequence). V shed 0 bases and J shed 8 bases, with 10 bases lying between them. The CDR3 contains 13 residues.

This chain connects TRBV5-1 to TRBJ1-6, with 8 bases matching TRBD1. The CDR3 length is 16 residues. CDR1 and CDR2 from the germline V gene are SGHRS and YFSETQ. V shed 3 bases and J 5 bases; nucleotides not matched to a gene: 7. CDR3 residues: CASSSGPGQDNSPLHF. The CDR3 DNA is TGCGCCAGCAGCTCCGGCCCGGGACAGGATAATTCACCCCTCCACTTT. The whole variable domain, remainder taken from reference TRBV5-1 and TRBJ1-6, is KAGVTQTPRYLIKTRGQQVTLSCSPISGHRSVSWYQQTPGQGLQFLFEYFSETQRNKGNFPGRFSGRQFSNSRSEMNVSTLELGDSALYLCASSSGPGQDNSPLHFGNGTRLTVT.

The genes are TRBV15 and TRBJ2-1; 8 bases are a match to TRBD2. In germline, CDR1 is LNHNV, CDR2 YYDKDF (reference sequence). This CDR3 contains 16 residues. The J segment lost 4 bases and the V segment lost 5 bases, leaving 10 bases of the junction unmatched. CDR3: CATSGKAGAPYNEQFF. The DNA for the CDR3 is TGTGCCACCAGCGGAAAAGCGGGGGCACCTTACAATGAGCAGTTCTTC.

The chain joins TRBV5-8 to TRBJ2-7, with D unclear. Germline CDR1 reads SGHTS; CDR2 reads YDEGEE. Trimming pared 4 bases from V and 2 bases from J, leaving 16 bases between. The length of the CDR3 is 15 residues. CDR3 sequence (DNA): TGTGCCAGCAGCAGTAACCGCGATCCAACCTACGAGCAGTACTTC. This translates into CASSSNRDPTYEQYF.

V is TRBV2 and J is TRBJ1-2; tentatively, D is TRBD1 (6 bases). The CDR3 has 15 amino acids. V was shortened by 5 bases and J by 8 bases, with 21 bases between the two germline ends. The germline V gene has CDR1 SNHLY and CDR2 FYNNEI. In DNA, the CDR3 is TGTGCCAGCAGTCTACTTCTCAGGGGAACGGGGGGCTACACCTTC. The encoded protein is CASSLLLRGTGGYTF.

This rearrangement joins TRBV29-1 to TRBJ2-7; TRBD2 is a possible D gene (6 bases). The germline gives CDR1 SQVTM, CDR2 ANQGSEA. V gave up 3 bases and J gave up 7 bases, with 19 bases separating them. CDR3 size: 14 residues. CDR3 bases: TGCAGCGTTGAGGGTGCGGGGACCGCGGGGGAGCAGTACTTC. Translated: CSVEGAGTAGEQYF.

V is TRBV23-1 and J is TRBJ1-6; 7 bases map to TRBD1. TRBV23-1 is an ORF, with its function uncertain. This CDR3 comprises 17 residues. V was clipped by 4 bases and J by 6 bases; unmatched bases: 12. CDR3 loop: CASSPYEWGQINSPLHF. CDR3 in DNA: TGCGCCAGCAGTCCGTACGAATGGGGACAGATTAATTCACCCCTCCACTTT.

This clone was recorded only once. The rearrangement joins TRBV3-1 (or the pseudogene TRBV3-2) to TRBJ2-3; D is possibly TRBD1 (6 bases). CDR3 length equals 18 residues. V lost 0 bases and J 1 base, leaving 17 bases between the germline ends. The germline V gene encodes CDR1 LGHDT and CDR2 YNNKEL (reference sequence). CDR3 bases: TGTGCCAGCAGCCAAGATACGCCATTTGGACAGCGCACAGATACGCAGTATTTT. Its translation: CASSQDTPFGQRTDTQYF.

The rearrangement joins TRBV5-1 to TRBJ1-1; possible D gene TRBD1, 5 bases. The CDR3 runs to 12 residues. The germline gives CDR1 SGHRS, CDR2 YFSETQ. With 4 bases removed from V and 5 bases from J, the gap between germline ends came to 9 bases. The CDR3: CASSAQGTEAFF. CDR3 coding DNA: TGCGCCAGCAGCGCCCAGGGTACTGAAGCTTTCTTT. Supplemented by reference TRBV5-1 and TRBJ1-1, the full variable domain reads KAGVTQTPRYLIKTRGQQVTLSCSPISGHRSVSWYQQTPGQGLQFLFEYFSETQRNKGNFPGRFSGRQFSNSRSEMNVSTLELGDSALYLCASSAQGTEAFFGQGTRLTVV.

The sample holds one count of this clone. CDR3 DNA sequence: TGTGCCAGTAGTTTAGGCGGGGGCGCGACTGAAAAACTGTTTTTT. Protein: CASSLGGGATEKLFF. V gene TRBV19 combines with J gene TRBJ1-4; D possibly corresponds to TRBD1 (6 bases). Trimming pared 5 bases from V and 7 bases from J, leaving 17 bases between. CDR1 is LNHDA, CDR2 SQIVND, per germline (reference sequence). The CDR3 runs to 15 residues. Together with reference TRBV19 and TRBJ1-4, the CDR3 gives the full variable domain: DGGITQSPKYLFRKEGQNVTLSCEQNLNHDAMYWYRQDPGQGLRLIYYSQIVNDFQKGDIAEGYSVSREKKESFPLTVTSAQKNPTAFYLCASSLGGGATEKLFFGSGTQLSVL.

V and J are TRBV11-3 and TRBJ2-7, with D possibly being TRBD2 (7 bases). Germline CDR1 and CDR2: SGHNT and YENEEA. This CDR3 has 18 residues. Trimming removed 2 bases at V and 0 bases at J, with 20 bases between. The chain's CDR3 is CASSLPLEGGGSSYEQYF. The CDR3 DNA reads TGTGCCAGCAGCTTACCATTGGAGGGGGGGGGCAGCTCCTACGAGCAGTACTTC.

The chain is built from TRBV14 and TRBJ2-1; 8 bases match TRBD2. In germline, CDR1 is SGHDN, CDR2 FVKESK. The CDR3 extends over 15 amino acids. Trimming at V came to 2 bases and at J to 10 bases, leaving 10 bases not matched to a gene. CDR3 coding DNA: TGTGCCAGCAGCCAAATGGGGCGGGGGGCCGGAGAGCAGTTCTTC. Translating it yields CASSQMGRGAGEQFF.

The CDR3 protein is CAISPSEDTQYF. Here the CDR3 DNA reads TGTGCCATCAGCCCTAGCGAAGATACGCAGTATTTT. The chain couples TRBV10-3 to TRBJ2-3; maybe TRBD2 (6 bases). The V end lost 6 bases, the J end lost 5 bases, and 9 bases lay between the germline ends. CDR1 ENHRY and CDR2 SYGVKD come from the germline V gene. The CDR3 extends over 12 amino acids.

The V gene is TRBV5-1, the J gene TRBJ1-6, with 7 nucleotides matching TRBD1. This CDR3 has 15 amino acids. After removal of 0 bases from V and 6 bases from J, the junction contained 3 bases not matched to a gene. The germline gives CDR1 SGHRS, CDR2 YFSETQ. DNA for the CDR3: TGCGCCAGCAGCTTGGGGGACAGCTCTAATTCACCCCTCCACTTT. It yields the protein CASSLGDSSNSPLHF.

This chain uses TRBV6-6 with TRBJ2-7; D is uncertain. CDR1 and CDR2 (germline): MNHNY, SVGAGI (reference sequence). This CDR3 has 13 amino acids. Trimming took 6 bases from V and 2 from J, leaving 11 bases between them. The CDR3 loop is CASSTQLTYEQYF. CDR3 coding DNA: TGTGCCAGCAGCACACAGCTAACCTACGAGCAGTACTTC.